One and the same sample provided the 26 T cell receptor beta chains below, sequenced in a study of blood T cell repertoires in COVID-19. Sequenced by immunoSEQ multiplex PCR; TCRdb stores in-frame clones only, minus some. The sample shows over 110,000 clones, approximately 80% of them seen only once. The sample consisted of peripheral blood. The source is a human donor in a cohort sampled during active COVID-19.

The chain has TRBV9 and TRBJ2-1; 9 nucleotides align to TRBD1. The CDR3 runs to 14 residues. CDR1 is SGDLS and CDR2 is YYNGEE in the germline V gene. V gave up 3 bases and J gave up 9 bases; unmatched junction bases: 7. CDR3 nucleotide sequence: TGTGCCAGCAGCGACCGGGACAGGGAGGCTGAGCAGTTCTTC. This encodes CASSDRDREAEQFF. Full variable domain (remainder filled in from reference TRBV9 and TRBJ2-1): DSGVTQTPKHLITATGQRVTLRCSPRSGDLSVYWYQQSLDQGLQFLIQYYNGEERAKGNILERFSAQQFPDLHSELNLSSLELGDSALYFCASSDRDREAEQFFGPGTRLTVL.

This clone was detected a few times. The rearrangement joins TRBV9 to TRBJ2-3; 8 nucleotides match TRBD2. This CDR3 has 17 amino acids. Germline CDR1 SGDLS, CDR2 YYNGEE. Losses at the gene ends were 3 bases for V and 5 bases for J; bases not matched to a gene: 14. CDR3 region: CASSARRPGLEGDTQYF. CDR3 sequence (DNA): TGTGCCAGCAGCGCTAGAAGGCCGGGACTAGAAGGAGATACGCAGTATTTT.

This clone appeared a few times. The genes are TRBV28 and TRBJ2-7, with 10 bases that match TRBD2. V trimming: 5 bases; J trimming: 3 bases; junction bases outside the gene matches: 13. The CDR3 is 17 amino acids. Germline V gene data show CDR1 as MDHEN and CDR2 as SYDVKM. The CDR3, as DNA: TGTGCCAGCAGTACGCCTAGCGGGGGATTTCGACGCTACGAGCAGTACTTC. Translated: CASSTPSGGFRRYEQYF. Complete variable domain (other parts from reference TRBV28 and TRBJ2-7): DVKVTQSSRYLVKRTGEKVFLECVQDMDHENMFWYRQDPGLGLRLIYFSYDVKMKEKGDIPEGYSVSREKKERFSLILESASTNQTSMYLCASSTPSGGFRRYEQYFGPGTRLTVT.

The chain couples TRBV5-1 to TRBJ2-7; D might be TRBD2 (7 bases). Germline V gene lookup returns CDR1 SGHRS and CDR2 YFSETQ. The CDR3 loop spans 15 amino acids. V lost 4 bases and J 2 bases, leaving 16 bases between the germline ends. CDR3 sequence (DNA): TGCGCCAGCAGCCTGGGGGGGACAACCACCTACGAGCAGTACTTC. It yields the protein CASSLGGTTTYEQYF.

This chain connects TRBV7-2 to TRBJ2-7, with unresolved D. The CDR3 totals 12 residues. CDR1 and CDR2 from the germline V gene are SGHTA and FQGNSA. Trimming took off 2 bases at V and 6 bases at J, with 8 bases between the two ends. CDR3 DNA sequence: TGTGCCAGCAGCTTACGGGTGGGCGAGCAGTACTTC. Translating it yields CASSLRVGEQYF. Variable domain in full (rest from reference TRBV7-2 and TRBJ2-7): GAGVSQSPSNKVTEKGKDVELRCDPISGHTALYWYRQSLGQGLEFLIYFQGNSAPDKSGLPSDRFSAERTGGSVSTLTIQRTQQEDSAVYLCASSLRVGEQYFGPGTRLTVT.

The chain recombines TRBV25-1 with TRBJ2-1, with 7 bases fitting TRBD2. Germline V gives CDR1 MGHDK, CDR2 SYGVNS. CDR3 length: 17 residues. The junction had 9 bases not matched to a gene; V was cut back by 2 bases and J by 2 bases. The CDR3 loop reads CASSEIGGLAAYNEQFF. The CDR3, as DNA: TGTGCCAGCAGTGAAATTGGCGGGCTAGCGGCCTACAATGAGCAGTTCTTC. The full variable domain, its missing parts supplied by reference TRBV25-1 and TRBJ2-1, is EADIYQTPRYLVIGTGKKITLECSQTMGHDKMYWYQQDPGMELHLIHYSYGVNSTEKGDLSSESTVSRIRTEHFPLTLESARPSHTSQYLCASSEIGGLAAYNEQFFGPGTRLTVL.

V usage is TRBV5-4 and J usage is TRBJ1-2; possibly TRBD1 for D (5 bases). CDR3 length: 13 amino acids. Germline V gives CDR1 SGHNT, CDR2 YYREEE (reference sequence). Trimming shortened V by 3 bases and J by 7 bases, and 13 bases separated the two germline ends. CDR3 amino acids: CASSSRQIGGYTF. CDR3 bases: TGTGCCAGCAGCTCCCGACAGATCGGTGGCTACACCTTC.

The V call is TRBV10-2, the J call TRBJ2-1, with 10 bases aligning to TRBD2. The CDR3 covers 17 residues. Germline V CDR1 and CDR2: WSHSY, SAAADI. Trimming took 2 bases from V and 8 from J; bases not matched to a gene: 12. In DNA form, the CDR3 reads TGCGCCAGCAGTGAGAAACCCCCTAGCGGGAGTAAACATGAGCAGTTCTTC. Translated, it gives CASSEKPPSGSKHEQFF.

The V and J genes are TRBV28 and TRBJ2-7; no firm D call. V was shortened by 4 bases and J by 0 bases, with 13 bases between the two germline ends. CDR3 length equals 15 residues. CDR1 is MDHEN, CDR2 SYDVKM, per germline. The CDR3 DNA reads TGTGCCAGCAGTTCCTTTTCAGGTAACTCCTACGAGCAGTACTTC. Translated, it gives CASSSFSGNSYEQYF.

This rearrangement joins TRBV4-1 to TRBJ2-7; 10 positions match TRBD2. CDR3 length: 16 amino acids. Germline CDR1 is MGHRA and CDR2 is YSYEKL. The trim removed 3 bases at V and 4 bases at J, leaving 9 bases unmatched. The CDR3 is CASSQGRTSGIYEQYF. The DNA of the CDR3 is TGCGCCAGCAGCCAGGGACGGACTAGCGGTATATACGAGCAGTACTTC.

The V call is TRBV4-1, the J call TRBJ2-1; no definite D call. CDR1 is MGHRA and CDR2 is YSYEKL in the germline V gene. The germline V and J ends were trimmed by 0 bases and 10 bases, with 13 bases remaining between them. The length of the CDR3 is 14 residues. CDR3 sequence: CASSQDEEASEQFF. DNA for the CDR3: TGCGCCAGCAGCCAAGATGAAGAGGCCAGCGAGCAGTTCTTC.

This chain joins TRBV7-6 and TRBJ2-7; TRBD1 agrees at 7 bases. This CDR3 region has 12 residues. CDR1 is SGHVS, CDR2 FNYEAQ, per germline. With 5 bases clipped from V and 5 bases from J, the junction kept 3 bases outside the gene matches. CDR3 sequence reads: CASSRQGNEQYF. The CDR3 nucleotides are TGTGCCAGCAGCCGACAGGGTAACGAGCAGTACTTC.

The chain links TRBV3-1 (or the pseudogene TRBV3-2) to TRBJ2-4; D perhaps matches TRBD1 (8 bases). The CDR3 length is 17 residues. V gave up 2 bases and J gave up 2 bases, with 16 bases separating them. CDR1 LGHDT and CDR2 YNNKEL come from the germline V gene (reference sequence). In nucleotides, the CDR3 is TGTGCCAGCAGCCAACACACAGGGGGGGGTACCAAAAACATTCAGTACTTC. Protein product: CASSQHTGGGTKNIQYF.

The rearrangement links TRBV29-1 to TRBJ2-7; D is unclear. V gave up 7 bases and J gave up 3 bases, with 13 bases separating them. Per germline, CDR1 SQVTM and CDR2 ANQGSEA. There are 12 residues in the CDR3. DNA for the CDR3: TGCAGCGCTCGTGTCAACAGCTACGAGCAGTACTTC. Translating gives CSARVNSYEQYF.

This clone has more than one count but fewer than ten. Here the CDR3 DNA reads TGTGCCAGCAGCTGGAACAGGGGTTCGGGCACAGATACGCAGTATTTT. It encodes CASSWNRGSGTDTQYF. The gene calls are TRBV7-9 and TRBJ2-3; 7 bases align to TRBD1. Germline CDR1 is SEHNR and CDR2 is FQNEAQ (reference sequence). The length of the CDR3 is 16 residues. The J segment lost 1 base and the V segment lost 4 bases, leaving 8 bases of the junction unmatched. The whole variable domain, remainder taken from reference TRBV7-9 and TRBJ2-3, is DTGVSQNPRHKITKRGQNVTFRCDPISEHNRLYWYRQTLGQGPEFLTYFQNEAQLEKSRLLSDRFSAERPKGSFSTLEIQRTEQGDSAMYLCASSWNRGSGTDTQYFGPGTRLTVL.

The rearrangement joins TRBV6-4 to TRBJ2-7, with 11 bases lining up with TRBD1. CDR1 and CDR2 (germline): MRHNA, SNTAGT. The V gene end was trimmed by 6 bases and the J gene end by 6 bases; junction bases not matched to a gene: 13. The CDR3 has 16 amino acids. CDR3 region: CASRTVFGTGGREQYF. CDR3 DNA sequence: TGTGCCAGCAGAACAGTCTTCGGGACAGGGGGTCGCGAGCAGTACTTC.

The chain recombines TRBV18 with TRBJ1-4; D not resolved. Germline values: CDR1 KGHSH, CDR2 LQKENI. The CDR3 runs 15 residues. Trimming left V 1 base short and J 0 bases short, with 6 bases between. The CDR3: CASSPRDATNEKLFF. Here the CDR3 DNA reads TGTGCCAGCTCACCACGAGATGCAACTAATGAAAAACTGTTTTTT.

This clone was detected only a few times. The chain recombines TRBV5-6 with TRBJ1-6; D uncertain. V lost 0 bases and J lost 7, with 11 bases in between. The length of the CDR3 is 15 residues. Germline lookup yields CDR1 SGHDT and CDR2 YYEEEE. The CDR3 protein is CASSLGPSRNSPLHF. In DNA form, the CDR3 reads TGTGCCAGCAGCTTGGGACCTTCCAGGAATTCACCCCTCCACTTT.

The rearrangement links TRBV24-1 to TRBJ2-6; 9 bases fit TRBD1. The CDR3 length is 17 residues. Germline V gene data show CDR1 as KGHDR and CDR2 as SFDVKD. Trimming cost V 4 bases and J 1 base; bases outside gene matches: 4. The CDR3 loop reads CATSEGQGYSGANVLTF. The CDR3 nucleotides are TGTGCCACCAGTGAGGGACAGGGTTATTCTGGGGCCAACGTCCTGACTTTC.

This clone was observed a handful of times. CDR3 protein: CASSRGTSGANEQFF. DNA of the CDR3: TGCGCCAGCAGCCGAGGGACTAGCGGAGCCAATGAGCAGTTCTTC. The rearrangement uses TRBV5-1 and TRBJ2-1; 11 nucleotides match TRBD2. The junction had 6 bases not matched to a gene; V was cut back by 4 bases and J by 6 bases. The CDR3 is 15 residues long. In germline, CDR1 is SGHRS, CDR2 YFSETQ.

The CDR3 loop reads CASSLALAGSNYEQYF. The DNA for the CDR3 is TGTGCCAGCAGCTTGGCACTAGCGGGCTCGAACTACGAGCAGTACTTC. The V and J genes are TRBV7-9 and TRBJ2-7; 9 bases map to TRBD2. Germline V CDR1 and CDR2: SEHNR, FQNEAQ (reference sequence). The ends lost 3 bases at V and 3 bases at J; junction bases unmatched: 9. The CDR3 spans 16 residues. The full variable domain, in which reference TRBV7-9 and TRBJ2-7 provide the parts outside the CDR3, is DTGVSQNPRHKITKRGQNVTFRCDPISEHNRLYWYRQTLGQGPEFLTYFQNEAQLEKSRLLSDRFSAERPKGSFSTLEIQRTEQGDSAMYLCASSLALAGSNYEQYFGPGTRLTVT.

This clone was detected a few times. The chain couples TRBV6-2 or TRBV6-3 to TRBJ2-1, with 12 nucleotides matching TRBD1. J lost 7 bases, V lost 6 bases, and 10 bases had no gene match. The CDR3 totals 16 residues. From germline, CDR1 is MNHEY and CDR2 SVGEGT. The CDR3 loop reads CASSSPGQGAWNEQFF. CDR3 coding DNA: TGTGCCAGCAGCTCCCCGGGACAGGGGGCCTGGAATGAGCAGTTCTTC.

This rearrangement joins TRBV11-2 to TRBJ2-3; 11 nucleotides agree with TRBD2. The germline V gene encodes CDR1 SGHAT and CDR2 FQNNGV. CDR3 size: 15 residues. V was pared by 3 bases and J by 5 bases, with 4 bases of the junction left unmatched. The CDR3 reads CASSFLAGGVDTQYF. As DNA, the CDR3 is TGTGCCAGCAGCTTTCTAGCGGGAGGTGTAGATACGCAGTATTTT.

This clone showed up just once. The gene calls are TRBV6-2 or TRBV6-3 and TRBJ2-4; D is possibly TRBD1 (5 bases). The V gene's germline CDR1 is MNHEY and CDR2 SVGEGT. The CDR3 runs 16 residues. The germline V and J ends were trimmed by 2 bases and 0 bases, with 11 bases remaining between them. The CDR3 reads CASSYEAGIAKNIQYF. The CDR3 DNA sequence: TGTGCCAGCAGTTACGAGGCAGGGATAGCCAAAAACATTCAGTACTTC.

The chain couples TRBV24-1 to TRBJ2-3; possible D gene TRBD1, 7 bases. The CDR3 extends over 16 amino acids. The germline V and J ends were trimmed by 7 bases and 9 bases, with 25 bases remaining between them. Germline CDR1 is KGHDR and CDR2 is SFDVKD. The DNA of the CDR3 is TGTGCCACCAGCGAAACAGGGGACTTAGGTGGGTTCACGCAGTATTTT. Amino acids: CATSETGDLGGFTQYF.

The J gene is TRBJ2-7, the V gene TRBV27; a weak D match, TRBD2 (6 bases). Germline CDR1 reads MNHEY; CDR2 reads SMNVEV (reference sequence). V shed 3 bases and J shed 6 bases, with 15 bases lying between them. The length of the CDR3 is 14 residues. DNA of the CDR3: TGTGCCAGCAGTTTGAAACGGGAGACTCCCGAGCAGTACTTC. Translating it yields CASSLKRETPEQYF.